This T cell receptor beta chain was profiled in a study of blood T cells in healthy people across ages. As for the study in general: Template switching caught about one barcoded beta molecule for each two T cells.

A sample-barcoded 5' primer and a J-beta primer mix were used in a second PCR of about 7 to 12 cycles. MiXCR was run by TCRdb on the 5' RACE reads, yielding one entry per CDR3 protein. The table records about 580,000 distinct CDR3 sequences, around half of them present only once. Peripheral blood, around 9.4 milliliters per donor, was collected. Total RNA extraction produced at least 5.5 micrograms (per sample) for the study. Sequencing used blood. The receptor comes from a man at least 80 years old in good health.

CDR3 coding DNA: TGTGCCAGCAGCATCGGGACAGGGCGCAATTCACCCCTCCACTTT. Protein sequence: CASSIGTGRNSPLHF. The chain has TRBV11-2 and TRBJ1-6; TRBD1 aligns across 9 bases. The V and J ends lost 5 bases and 7 bases, in that order; junction bases with no gene match: 6. The germline V gene has CDR1 SGHAT and CDR2 FQNNGV. The CDR3 loop spans 15 amino acids.